Sequencing of this TCR beta chain was carried out in a study of shared clonotypes between healthy human individuals (dated by TCRdb to about 2020). As for the study more broadly: The cohort included three men and two women between 18 and 49 years of age. Libraries were prepared and TCR repertoires were sequenced by different laboratories using diverse techniques, in order to increase sequencing depth and limit assay-specific biases. Per donor, three plates each were used for CD4 naive and CD4 memory, two for CD8 naive, and one for CD8 memory. Each donor's leukapheresis produced roughly between roughly 0.85 and 9.5 billion PBMCs. Blood TCR repertoires of about 5 healthy adults were deeply sequenced to estimate repertoire size and the extent of clonotype sharing between individuals. Here is what the overall study found, with its caveats: The genetic and exposure-history diversity represented was limited by the small number of donors. Sampling was restricted to blood, and TCR repertoires in tissues likely differ from the TCR repertoires found in blood. Estimated clonotype richness was generally larger for naive than for memory subsets. Pairwise subsampling indicated that sequencing depth was expected to affect the degree of clonotype sharing among donors. About 5% of naive CD4, around 4% of naive CD8, approximately 2% of memory CD4, and 0.4% of memory CD8 clonotypes were shared across a handful of donors. Even with the large sequencing depth, rarefaction of the sorted-subset datasets indicated that sequencing was incomplete. Compared with non-shared clonotypes, clonotypes shared by all four sorted-subset donors had higher generation probabilities.

Points on this clone: Its recognized antigen is unknown. No much larger clonotype is one base removed from it; base qualities were not supplied. Distinct nucleotide sequences in the sample also encode this CDR3.

The trim is 0 bases for V and 4 bases for J, with a gap of 4 bases between the germline ends. Sequences SGHDT (CDR1) and YYEEEE (CDR2) are obtained from the germline V gene. Counted from cysteine to phenylalanine, this CDR3 has 13 amino acids. This entry keeps only the CDR3 DNA: 39 bases, framed from base 1. CD8 naive samples were obtained by positive selection for CCR7 among CD45RO-negative cells, yielding a CD45RA+CCR7+ population from which TemRA cells were excluded. Healthy HIV-negative adults with no recently reported acute infections or vaccinations were included as donors. Every donor was a Caucasian adult residing in Nashville, Tennessee, USA. After blood collection by leukapheresis, PBMCs were isolated using Ficoll-Histopaque density gradient centrifugation and then cryopreserved in the vapor phase of liquid nitrogen. Purity and quantity of every magnetically sorted T cell population were checked by analytical flow cytometry. Each sorted fraction had its genomic DNA isolated and then quantified by UV absorbance on a Nanodrop 2000c.

TCR CDR3 regions were amplified from genomic DNA by multiplex PCR using the deep immunoSEQ assay. For each cell subset, the extracted genomic DNA was distributed evenly across all wells of several immunoSEQ 96-well plates, and each plate served as one replicate. For sorted subsets, each replicate PCR was loaded with around 220 ng genomic DNA, equivalent to about 33,000 T cell genomes. Purified libraries were measured with a Qubit 3.0 fluorometer, size-checked on a Bioanalyzer 2100, and measured again with the KAPA Library Quantification kit. Every immunoSEQ 96-well plate was sequenced on a separate single-read 150-cycle Illumina NextSeq 550 flow cell. Regarding the original processing steps: Because the immunoSEQ output included only junctional sequences and no quality scores, the filtering could not be the same as the filtering used for full-length reads. Sequences were annotated with PyIR, a Python wrapper for IgBLAST v1.9, using IMGT germline references to assign V/J genes and CDR3. Reads were removed for weak V/J assignments (E-value above 1e-6), missing CDR3, stop codons, out-of-frame junctions, or ambiguous translated residues. V3J clonotypes were defined by identical inferred V gene, J gene, and CDR3 amino acid sequence. To compute the percentage overlap between repertoires, the number of shared unique clonotypes was divided by the size of the smaller repertoire. Repertoire richness was assessed with RTK rarefaction, the Chao1 estimator, and Recon v2.1 estimates of unobserved clonotypes. Generation probabilities for all TCRbeta clonotypes obtained by the gDNA method from a handful of donors were computed using OLGA. The clones in this table, taken by TCRdb from immuneACCESS, are in-frame only. Not every clone is retained; where verified, under half of the shortfall comes from an unresolved V gene, and the cause of the rest is unknown. That table is the source of V, J and clone size, and D and trimming were worked out from the DNA. This sample is represented by some 1,900,000 clones; about 95% of them were singletons. The ten largest clones add up to less than 1.5% of the sample.

Here the chain combines TRBV5-6 and TRBJ2-2; no D gene is confidently identified. Material: naive CD8+ T cells sorted from blood. In light of the paper, this sample's cell subset or site label describes: CD45RA+CCR7+. The TCR sequence derives from a man between 18 and 29 years old in good health. This receptor has the CDR3 CASSLGRTGELFF. In nucleotide form, the sequence is TGTGCCAGCAGCTTGGGGCGCACCGGGGAGCTGTTTTTT.